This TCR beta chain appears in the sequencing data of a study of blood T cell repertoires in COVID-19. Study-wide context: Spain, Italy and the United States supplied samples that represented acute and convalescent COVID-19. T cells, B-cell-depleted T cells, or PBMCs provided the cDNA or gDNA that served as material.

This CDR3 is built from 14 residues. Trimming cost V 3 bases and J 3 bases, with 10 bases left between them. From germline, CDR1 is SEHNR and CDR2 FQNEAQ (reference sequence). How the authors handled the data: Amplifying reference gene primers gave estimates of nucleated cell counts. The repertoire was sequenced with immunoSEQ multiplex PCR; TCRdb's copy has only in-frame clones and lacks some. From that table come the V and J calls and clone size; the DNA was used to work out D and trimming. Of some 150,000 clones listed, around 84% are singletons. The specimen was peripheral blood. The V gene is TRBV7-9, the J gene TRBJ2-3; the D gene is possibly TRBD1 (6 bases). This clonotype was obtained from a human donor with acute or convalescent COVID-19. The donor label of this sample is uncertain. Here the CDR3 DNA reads TGTGCCAGCAGCTTTCGGCAGGGGACAGATACGCAGTATTTT. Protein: CASSFRQGTDTQYF. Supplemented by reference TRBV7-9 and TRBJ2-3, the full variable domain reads DTGVSQNPRHKITKRGQNVTFRCDPISEHNRLYWYRQTLGQGPEFLTYFQNEAQLEKSRLLSDRFSAERPKGSFSTLEIQRTEQGDSAMYLCASSFRQGTDTQYFGPGTRLTVL.